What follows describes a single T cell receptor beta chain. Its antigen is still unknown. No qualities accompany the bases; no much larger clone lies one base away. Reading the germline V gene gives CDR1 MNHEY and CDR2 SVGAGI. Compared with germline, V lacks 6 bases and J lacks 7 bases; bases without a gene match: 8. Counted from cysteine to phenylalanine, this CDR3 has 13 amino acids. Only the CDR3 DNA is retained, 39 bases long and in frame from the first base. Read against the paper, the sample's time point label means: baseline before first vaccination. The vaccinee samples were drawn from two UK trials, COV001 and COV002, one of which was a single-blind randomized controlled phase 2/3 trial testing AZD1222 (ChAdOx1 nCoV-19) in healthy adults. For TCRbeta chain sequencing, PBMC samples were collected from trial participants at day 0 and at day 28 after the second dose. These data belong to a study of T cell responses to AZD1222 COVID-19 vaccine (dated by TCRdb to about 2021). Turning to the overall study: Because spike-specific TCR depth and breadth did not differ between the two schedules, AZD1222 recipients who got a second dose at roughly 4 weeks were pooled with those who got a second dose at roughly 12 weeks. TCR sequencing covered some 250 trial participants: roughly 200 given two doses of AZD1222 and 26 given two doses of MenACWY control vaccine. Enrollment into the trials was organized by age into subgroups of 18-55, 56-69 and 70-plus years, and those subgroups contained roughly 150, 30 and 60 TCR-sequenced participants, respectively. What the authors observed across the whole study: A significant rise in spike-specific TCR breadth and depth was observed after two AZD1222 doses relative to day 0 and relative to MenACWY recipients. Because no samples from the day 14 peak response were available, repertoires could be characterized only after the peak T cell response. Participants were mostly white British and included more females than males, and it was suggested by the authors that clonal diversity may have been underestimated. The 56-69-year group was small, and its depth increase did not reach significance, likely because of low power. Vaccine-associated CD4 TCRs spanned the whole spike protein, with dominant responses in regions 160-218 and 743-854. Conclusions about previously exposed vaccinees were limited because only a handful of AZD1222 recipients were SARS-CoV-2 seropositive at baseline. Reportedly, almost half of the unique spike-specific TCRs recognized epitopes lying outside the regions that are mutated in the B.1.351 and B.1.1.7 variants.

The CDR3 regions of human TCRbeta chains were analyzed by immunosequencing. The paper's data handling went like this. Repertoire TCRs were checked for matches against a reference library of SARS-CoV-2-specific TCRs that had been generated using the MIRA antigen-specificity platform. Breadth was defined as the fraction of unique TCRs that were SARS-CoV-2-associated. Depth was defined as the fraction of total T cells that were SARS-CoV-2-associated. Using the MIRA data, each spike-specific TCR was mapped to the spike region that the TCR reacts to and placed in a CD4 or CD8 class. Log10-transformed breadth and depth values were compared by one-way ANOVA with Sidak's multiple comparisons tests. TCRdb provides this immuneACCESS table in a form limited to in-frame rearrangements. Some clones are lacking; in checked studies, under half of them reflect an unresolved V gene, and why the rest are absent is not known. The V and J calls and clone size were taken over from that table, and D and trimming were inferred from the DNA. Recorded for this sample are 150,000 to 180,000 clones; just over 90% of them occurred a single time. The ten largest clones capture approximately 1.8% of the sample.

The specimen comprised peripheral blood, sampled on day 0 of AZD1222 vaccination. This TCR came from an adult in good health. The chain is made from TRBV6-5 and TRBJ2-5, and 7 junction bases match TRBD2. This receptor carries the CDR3 CASRREGLGTQYF. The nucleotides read TGTGCCAGCAGGAGGGAGGGGCTGGGGACCCAGTACTTC.